The next 4 T cell receptor beta chains were all read from a single sample in a study of T cells expressing NK-cell markers. One entry per CDR3 protein, without DNA, is what TCRdb gives after re-calling the 5' RACE reads. The data include 440,000 or so distinct CDR3 sequences; the top ten clones carry roughly 8%. What was sequenced was blood T cells: a sorted CD56 or NKG2C T cell subset, CD4+ or CD8+ T cells, or bulk PBMC T cells (not recorded which). The receptor source for this set is a woman between 18 and 70 years old in good health.

V and J are TRBV5-1 and TRBJ2-5; TCRdb reports TRBD2, a call that lacks DNA to check it against. The CDR3 is 15 amino acids. Germline CDR1 is SGHRS and CDR2 is YFSETQ. The CDR3 reads CASSAQLAAQETQYF.

This rearrangement joins TRBV20-1 to TRBJ1-1; TCRdb reports TRBD1, a call that lacks DNA to check it against. This CDR3 is 15 amino acids long. The germline V gene encodes CDR1 DFQATT and CDR2 SNEGSKA (reference sequence). CDR3 sequence reads: CSALEGDRGNTEAFF.

The V and J genes are TRBV19 and TRBJ1-1; the D call from TCRdb, TRBD1, cannot be confirmed without DNA. The CDR3 extends over 13 amino acids. Per germline, CDR1 LNHDA and CDR2 SQIVND (reference sequence). CDR3 protein: CASSIVQGTEAFF. The complete variable domain, with remaining parts taken from reference TRBV19 and TRBJ1-1, reads DGGITQSPKYLFRKEGQNVTLSCEQNLNHDAMYWYRQDPGQGLRLIYYSQIVNDFQKGDIAEGYSVSREKKESFPLTVTSAQKNPTAFYLCASSIVQGTEAFFGQGTRLTVV.

The CDR3 loop is CASGKGSPLHF. The rearrangement joins TRBV7-9 to TRBJ1-6; TCRdb's assignment of TRBD1 cannot be checked, as there is no DNA. The CDR3 runs 11 residues. Germline V lookup: CDR1 SEHNR, CDR2 FQNEAQ (reference sequence).